A single sample gave rise to the 7 T cell receptor beta chains below, sequenced in a study of T cells expressing NK-cell markers. Each CDR3 protein gets one entry in TCRdb, which reprocessed the 5' RACE reads and gives no DNA. The sample data list under 9,000 distinct CDR3 sequences. What was sequenced was blood T cells: a sorted CD56 or NKG2C T cell subset, CD4+ or CD8+ T cells, or bulk PBMC T cells (not recorded which). All receptors derive from a man between 18 and 69 years old in good health.

The chain combines TRBV3-1 with TRBJ2-1; the D gene TCRdb calls, TRBD1, cannot be checked with no DNA. The CDR3 loop spans 17 amino acids. From germline, CDR1 is LGHDT and CDR2 YNNKEL (reference sequence). The CDR3 here is CASSPRTGGARGNEQFF.

J is TRBJ2-1 and V is TRBV20-1; the TCRdb D gene call, TRBD1, has no DNA to confirm it. CDR1 and CDR2 from the germline V gene are DFQATT and SNEGSKA (reference sequence). There are 15 residues in the CDR3. CDR3 protein: CSARDRDRDYNEQFF.

The V and J genes are TRBV19 and TRBJ1-6; the TCRdb call, TRBD1, lacks DNA for checking. The CDR3 is 14 residues long. Germline CDR1 is LNHDA and CDR2 is SQIVND (reference sequence). The CDR3 spells CASRRQGDVSPLHF.

Here the CDR3 reads CSARDPGADNSPLHF. The chain has TRBV20-1 and TRBJ1-6; the TCRdb call, TRBD1, lacks DNA for checking. Germline V gene sequence: CDR1 DFQATT, CDR2 SNEGSKA (reference sequence). The CDR3 consists of 15 residues.

The chain joins TRBV29-1 to TRBJ1-2; TCRdb gives TRBD1 as the D gene, but with no DNA this cannot be confirmed. Germline CDR1 is SQVTM and CDR2 is ANQGSEA. This CDR3 is built from 15 residues. This chain's CDR3 is CSVAEPPTGHYGYTF.

The V call is TRBV6-2 or TRBV6-3, the J call TRBJ2-7. Germline CDR1 reads MNHEY; CDR2 reads SVGEGT. The CDR3 spans 13 residues. The CDR3 loop reads CASSLDETQQQYF.

The chain is built from TRBV24-1 and TRBJ1-5; TCRdb outputs TRBD1, but without DNA this stays unchecked. The CDR3 is 16 residues long. CDR1 and CDR2 (germline): KGHDR, SFDVKD. CDR3 residues: CATSGFGTEDNQPQHF.